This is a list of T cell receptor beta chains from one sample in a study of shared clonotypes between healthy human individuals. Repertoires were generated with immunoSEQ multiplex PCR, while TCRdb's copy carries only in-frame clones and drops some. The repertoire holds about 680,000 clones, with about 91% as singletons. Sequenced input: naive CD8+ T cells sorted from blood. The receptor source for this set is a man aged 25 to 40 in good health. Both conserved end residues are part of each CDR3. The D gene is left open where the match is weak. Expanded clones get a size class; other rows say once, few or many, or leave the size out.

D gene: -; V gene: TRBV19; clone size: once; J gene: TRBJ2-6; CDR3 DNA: TGTGCCATTGGACAGCTTAACTCTGGGGCCAACGTCCTGACTTTC; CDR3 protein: CAIGQLNSGANVLTF
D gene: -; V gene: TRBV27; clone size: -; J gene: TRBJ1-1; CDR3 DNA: TGTGCCAGCACCTCCGGGGCCCGCCAAGCTTTCTTT; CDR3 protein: CASTSGARQAFF
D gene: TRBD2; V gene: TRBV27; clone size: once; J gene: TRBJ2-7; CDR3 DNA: TGTGCCAGCAGTTTACAAAATCAGGCCGGTCTAGCGGACCATTACGAGCAGTACTTC; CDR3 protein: CASSLQNQAGLADHYEQYF
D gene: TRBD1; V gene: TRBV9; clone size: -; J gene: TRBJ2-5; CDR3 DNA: TGTGCCAGCAGCGCCGGGACAGCACAAGAGACCCAGTACTTC; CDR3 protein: CASSAGTAQETQYF
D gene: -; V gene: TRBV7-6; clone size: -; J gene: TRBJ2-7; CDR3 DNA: TGTGCCAGCAGCTTAGGGGCAGGCTCCTACGAGCAGTACTTC; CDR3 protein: CASSLGAGSYEQYF
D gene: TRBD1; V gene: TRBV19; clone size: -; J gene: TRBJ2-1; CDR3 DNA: TGTGCCAGTAGTATAGGACAGGGGACGCCCTACAATGAGCAGTTCTTC; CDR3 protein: CASSIGQGTPYNEQFF
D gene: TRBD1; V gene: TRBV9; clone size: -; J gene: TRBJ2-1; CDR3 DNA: TGTGCCAGCAGCGAGACAGGGAACTACAATGAGCAGTTCTTC; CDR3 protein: CASSETGNYNEQFF
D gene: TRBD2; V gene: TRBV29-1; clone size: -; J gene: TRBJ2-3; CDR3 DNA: TGCAGCGTTGTACCGACTAGCGGGGGGGGCGCAGATACGCAGTATTTT; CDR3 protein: CSVVPTSGGGADTQYF
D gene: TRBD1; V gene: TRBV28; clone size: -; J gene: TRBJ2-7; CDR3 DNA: TGTGCCAGCAGTTTATGGAGGACAGGAAACTCCTACGAGCAGTACTTC; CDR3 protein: CASSLWRTGNSYEQYF
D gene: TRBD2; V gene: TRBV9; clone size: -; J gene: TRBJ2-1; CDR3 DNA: TGTGCCAGCAGCGTAGTTAGGTATGGGGGGGACGAGCAGTTCTTC; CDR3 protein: CASSVVRYGGDEQFF
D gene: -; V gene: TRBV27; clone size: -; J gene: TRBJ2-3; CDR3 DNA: TGTGCCAGCAGTTTAGGAGACGCAGATACGCAGTATTTT; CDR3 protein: CASSLGDADTQYF
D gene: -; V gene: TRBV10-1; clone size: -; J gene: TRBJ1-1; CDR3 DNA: TGCGCCAGCAGTGAGTCCTCGACAGCTGAGAACACTGAAGCTTTCTTT; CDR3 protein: CASSESSTAENTEAFF
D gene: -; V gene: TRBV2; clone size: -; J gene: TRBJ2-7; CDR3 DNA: TGTGCCAGCAGCGGGAGAATATCCTACGAGCAGTACTTC; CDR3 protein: CASSGRISYEQYF
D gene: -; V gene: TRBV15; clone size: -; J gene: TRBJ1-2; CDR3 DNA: TGTGCCACCAACCCAACAGGATCGTGGGGCTACACCTTC; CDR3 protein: CATNPTGSWGYTF
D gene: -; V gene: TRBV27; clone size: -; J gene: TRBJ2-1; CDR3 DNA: TGTGCCAGCCGGACTTCACTTTACAATGAGCAGTTCTTC; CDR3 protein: CASRTSLYNEQFF
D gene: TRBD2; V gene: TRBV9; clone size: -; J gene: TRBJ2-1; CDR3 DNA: TGTGCCAGCAGCCCTTCTAGCGGCTACAATGAGCAGTTCTTC; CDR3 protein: CASSPSSGYNEQFF
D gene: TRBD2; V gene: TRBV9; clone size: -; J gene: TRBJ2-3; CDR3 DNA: TGTGCCAGCACGGGGACTAGCGGGAGGGCGGATACGCAGTATTTT; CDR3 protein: CASTGTSGRADTQYF
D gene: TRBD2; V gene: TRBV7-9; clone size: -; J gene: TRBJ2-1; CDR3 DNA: TGTGCCAGCAGCCCCCCGGGAGGCAGCGGGAGTCTCTTGTGGAATGAGCAGTTCTTC; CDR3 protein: CASSPPGGSGSLLWNEQFF
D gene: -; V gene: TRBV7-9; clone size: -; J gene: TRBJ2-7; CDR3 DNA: TGTGCCAGCAGCTTAAGCGTAGGAGCCGCACACGAGCAGTACTTC; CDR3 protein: CASSLSVGAAHEQYF
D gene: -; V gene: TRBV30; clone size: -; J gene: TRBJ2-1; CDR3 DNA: TGTGCCTGTTACAGAGACTCCTACAATGAGCAGTTCTTC; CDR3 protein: CACYRDSYNEQFF